This T cell receptor beta chain was sequenced in a study of blood T cell repertoires in COVID-19. Across the whole study: The United States, Italy and Spain were the sources of the acute and convalescent COVID-19 samples.

Assay: immunoSEQ multiplex PCR; the TCRdb copy retains only in-frame clones and omits some. The table records under 250,000 clones, around nine tenths of them present only once. CDR3 length: 16 residues. Germline loops: CDR1 SGHAT, CDR2 FQNNGV. V lost 5 bases and J 0 bases, leaving 15 bases between the germline ends. Seattle patient enrollment occurred during active infection, with longitudinal follow-up thereafter. The chain carries TRBV11-2 and TRBJ2-3, with a possible D match to TRBD2 (5 bases). Sample: peripheral blood. This clonotype originated in a man in his fifties or sixties with COVID-19, enrolled during active disease. Here the CDR3 reads CASSPGGGVSTDTQYF. DNA of the CDR3: TGTGCCAGCAGCCCCGGAGGTGGGGTTAGCACAGATACGCAGTATTTT.